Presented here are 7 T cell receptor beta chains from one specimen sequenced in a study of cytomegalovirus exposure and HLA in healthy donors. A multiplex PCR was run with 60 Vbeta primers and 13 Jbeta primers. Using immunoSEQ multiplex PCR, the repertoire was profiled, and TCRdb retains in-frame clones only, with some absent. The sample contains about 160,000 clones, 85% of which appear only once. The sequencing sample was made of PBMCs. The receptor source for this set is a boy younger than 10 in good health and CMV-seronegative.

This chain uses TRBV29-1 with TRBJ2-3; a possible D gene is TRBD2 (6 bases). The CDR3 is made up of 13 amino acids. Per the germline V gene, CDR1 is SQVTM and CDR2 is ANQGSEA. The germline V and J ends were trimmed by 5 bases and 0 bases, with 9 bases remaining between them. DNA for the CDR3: TGCAGCGTTTCGAGCGGGAGCACAGATACGCAGTATTTT. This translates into CSVSSGSTDTQYF.

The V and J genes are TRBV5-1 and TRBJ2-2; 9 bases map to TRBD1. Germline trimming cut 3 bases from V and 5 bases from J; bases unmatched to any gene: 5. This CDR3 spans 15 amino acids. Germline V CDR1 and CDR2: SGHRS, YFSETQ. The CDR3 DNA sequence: TGCGCCAGCAGCTCCGGGACAGGGTGGACCGGGGAGCTGTTTTTT. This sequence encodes CASSSGTGWTGELFF.

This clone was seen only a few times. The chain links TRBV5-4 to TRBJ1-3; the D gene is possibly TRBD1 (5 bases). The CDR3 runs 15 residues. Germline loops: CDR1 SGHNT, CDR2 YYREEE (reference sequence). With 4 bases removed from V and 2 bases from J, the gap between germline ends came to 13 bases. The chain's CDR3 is CASSGGTGTGNTIYF. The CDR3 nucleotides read TGTGCCAGCAGCGGCGGGACGGGAACTGGAAACACCATATATTTT.

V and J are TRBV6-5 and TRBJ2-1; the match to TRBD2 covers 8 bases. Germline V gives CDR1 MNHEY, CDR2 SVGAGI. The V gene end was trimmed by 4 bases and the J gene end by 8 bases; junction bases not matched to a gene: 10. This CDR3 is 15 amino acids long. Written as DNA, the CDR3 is TGTGCCAGCAGTTCCACGGGGGGGCTCGGAGATGAGCAGTTCTTC. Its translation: CASSSTGGLGDEQFF.

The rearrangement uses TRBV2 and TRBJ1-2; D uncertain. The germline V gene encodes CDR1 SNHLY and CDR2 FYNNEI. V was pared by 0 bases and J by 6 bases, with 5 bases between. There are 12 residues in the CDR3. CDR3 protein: CASSEAADGYTF. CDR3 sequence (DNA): TGTGCCAGCAGTGAAGCGGCAGATGGCTACACCTTC.

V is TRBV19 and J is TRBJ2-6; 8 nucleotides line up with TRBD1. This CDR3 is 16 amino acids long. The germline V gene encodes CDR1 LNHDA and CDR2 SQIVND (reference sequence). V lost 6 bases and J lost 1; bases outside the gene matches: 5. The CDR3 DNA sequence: TGTGCCAGTAGGAGGCAGGGGGCTTCTGGGGCCAACGTCCTGACTTTC. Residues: CASRRQGASGANVLTF.

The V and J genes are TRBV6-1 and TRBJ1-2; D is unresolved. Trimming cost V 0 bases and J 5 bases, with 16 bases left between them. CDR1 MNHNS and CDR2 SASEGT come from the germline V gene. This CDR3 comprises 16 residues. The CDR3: CASSEAEAAYLYGYTF. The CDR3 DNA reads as TGTGCCAGCAGTGAAGCGGAGGCGGCTTATCTGTATGGCTACACCTTC.